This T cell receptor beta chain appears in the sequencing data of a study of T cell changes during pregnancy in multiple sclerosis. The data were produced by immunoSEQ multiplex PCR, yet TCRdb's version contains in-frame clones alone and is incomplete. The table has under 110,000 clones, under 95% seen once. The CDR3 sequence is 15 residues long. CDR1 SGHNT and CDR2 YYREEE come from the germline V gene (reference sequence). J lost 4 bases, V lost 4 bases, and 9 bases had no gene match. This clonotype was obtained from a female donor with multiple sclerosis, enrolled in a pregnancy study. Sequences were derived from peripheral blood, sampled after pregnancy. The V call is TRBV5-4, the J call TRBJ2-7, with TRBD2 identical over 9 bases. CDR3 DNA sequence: TGTGCCAGCAGCACACCAGCGGGAGGAGGTTACGAGCAGTACTTC. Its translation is CASSTPAGGGYEQYF.